The 22 T cell receptor beta chains below all came from one sample that was sequenced in a study of technical replicates of blood from a handful of donors. Clones were sequenced by immunoSEQ multiplex PCR, and TCRdb holds only the in-frame ones, with some missing. Counted here are 30,000 to 40,000 clones, just over 90% occurring once; the ten biggest clones make up roughly 4%. The specimen was PBMCs. The receptor set was obtained from a human donor in good health. Some clones in this sample may be carry-over from other donors' samples.

This chain joins TRBV7-9 and TRBJ2-1; TRBD2 matches at 11 bases. J gave up 9 bases and V 1 base, and 2 bases lay outside the gene matches. This CDR3 comprises 14 residues. Germline V CDR1 and CDR2: SEHNR, FQNEAQ (reference sequence). CDR3 loop: CASSLDSGRGEQFF. CDR3 coding DNA: TGTGCCAGCAGCTTAGATAGCGGGAGGGGTGAGCAGTTCTTC.

This clone was recorded only once. The chain carries TRBV14 and TRBJ1-2; 7 bases are shared with TRBD1. The germline gives CDR1 SGHDN, CDR2 FVKESK. The CDR3 is 14 residues long. The V and J ends lost 3 bases and 3 bases, in that order; junction bases with no gene match: 4. CDR3 DNA sequence: TGTGCCAGCAGCCAGCCCGGGACAGACTATGGCTACACCTTC. This codes for CASSQPGTDYGYTF.

This chain joins TRBV30 and TRBJ2-7, with 13 bases that match TRBD2. The CDR3 length is 14 residues. CDR1 is GTSNPN and CDR2 is SVGIG in the germline V gene (reference sequence). J lost 6 bases, V lost 1 base, and 3 bases had no gene match. As DNA, the CDR3 is TGTGCCTGGAGTGGGGGACTAGCGGGATTCGAGCAGTACTTC. Translation: CAWSGGLAGFEQYF.

The rearrangement links TRBV11-1 to TRBJ2-7, with a tentative D call TRBD2 (6 bases). Germline CDR1 is SGHAT and CDR2 is FQDESV (reference sequence). V lost 6 bases, J lost 6 bases, and 21 bases lay in between. The CDR3 totals 15 residues. The CDR3 region has the DNA TGTGCCAGCAGGGGCAAGGGCGGGATCGGGCTCGAGCAGTACTTC. It translates to CASRGKGGIGLEQYF.

V is TRBV5-1 and J is TRBJ2-7; weak D call: TRBD1 (6 bases). Germline CDR1 SGHRS, CDR2 YFSETQ. V was cut by 4 bases and J by 0 bases, with 14 bases left in between. CDR3 length: 15 residues. The CDR3 DNA sequence: TGCGCCAGCAGCCTACAGGGTGGGGACTCCTACGAGCAGTACTTC. This codes for CASSLQGGDSYEQYF.

This clone was detected only a few times. The chain joins TRBV28 to TRBJ2-5; D is unresolved. Germline V lookup: CDR1 MDHEN, CDR2 SYDVKM. The CDR3 is made up of 11 amino acids. V lost 7 bases and J lost 4, with 7 bases in between. CDR3 nucleotide sequence: TGTGCCAGCACCGCGAGAGAGACCCAGTACTTC. This encodes CASTARETQYF.

The chain recombines TRBV30 with TRBJ1-1, with D hard to call. CDR1 GTSNPN and CDR2 SVGIG come from the germline V gene (reference sequence). V was clipped by 4 bases and J by 1 base, with 16 bases between them. The CDR3 totals 15 residues. CDR3 loop: CAWTHKGLSNTEAFF. The CDR3 DNA is TGTGCCTGGACCCATAAAGGACTCTCGAACACTGAAGCTTTCTTT.

J is TRBJ1-4 and V is TRBV7-9; 10 bases map to TRBD1. Germline V gives CDR1 SEHNR, CDR2 FQNEAQ (reference sequence). V gave up 5 bases and J gave up 7 bases; unmatched junction bases: 4. The CDR3 has 14 amino acids. CDR3 in DNA: TGTGCCAGCAGCCCGGACAGGGGGTCTGAAAAACTGTTTTTT. Encoded protein: CASSPDRGSEKLFF.

The rearrangement joins TRBV2 to TRBJ2-7; 10 bases fit TRBD1. After removal of 11 bases from V and 1 base from J, the junction contained 8 bases not matched to a gene. The CDR3 length is 14 residues. Per the germline V gene, CDR1 is SNHLY and CDR2 is FYNNEI. The CDR3 protein is CAGQPGQGSYEQYF. CDR3 in DNA: TGTGCCGGCCAACCGGGACAGGGGTCCTACGAGCAGTACTTC.

The chain employs TRBV9 and TRBJ2-3, with a tentative D call TRBD1 (5 bases). V gave up 0 bases and J gave up 6 bases, with 8 bases separating them. Germline V gene data show CDR1 as SGDLS and CDR2 as YYNGEE. CDR3 length equals 13 residues. As DNA, the CDR3 is TGTGCCAGCAGCGTAGCTGGGGCGGATACGCAGTATTTT. The encoded protein is CASSVAGADTQYF. Full variable domain (rest looked up from reference TRBV9 and TRBJ2-3): DSGVTQTPKHLITATGQRVTLRCSPRSGDLSVYWYQQSLDQGLQFLIQYYNGEERAKGNILERFSAQQFPDLHSELNLSSLELGDSALYFCASSVAGADTQYFGPGTRLTVL.

This clone was recorded once. The chain carries TRBV27 and TRBJ2-2; TRBD1 aligns across 7 bases. This CDR3 has 13 residues. V shed 3 bases and J 8 bases; nucleotides not matched to a gene: 3. Germline V CDR1 and CDR2: MNHEY, SMNVEV (reference sequence). The CDR3 DNA follows: TGTGCCAGCAGTTTCCTGGACAGGGGGGAGCTGTTTTTT. This sequence encodes CASSFLDRGELFF.

V is TRBV2 and J is TRBJ1-4, with D perhaps matching TRBD1 (5 bases). Germline assignment: CDR1 SNHLY and CDR2 FYNNEI. V lost 1 base, J lost 7 bases, and 13 bases lay in between. The CDR3 is 15 amino acids. CDR3 nucleotide sequence: TGTGCCAGCAGTGAAGGGGGCGCAGGGTTTGAAAAACTGTTTTTT. Translation gives CASSEGGAGFEKLFF.

V gene TRBV5-6 combines with J gene TRBJ1-5, with D uncertain. Trimming stripped 2 bases from V and 6 bases from J, with 15 bases between. The CDR3 has 15 residues. Germline loops: CDR1 SGHDT, CDR2 YYEEEE. Here the CDR3 reads CASSFRSGEFQPQHF. The CDR3 DNA follows: TGTGCCAGCAGCTTCCGCTCTGGGGAGTTTCAGCCCCAGCATTTT.

The rearrangement uses TRBV5-1 and TRBJ1-2; D might be TRBD1 (6 bases). The CDR3 is 11 residues long. Trimming left V 3 bases short and J 8 bases short, with 8 bases between. The germline CDR1 and CDR2 sequences are SGHRS and YFSETQ. This CDR3 is CASSSGVGYTF. Written as DNA, the CDR3 is TGCGCCAGCAGCTCAGGGGTCGGCTACACCTTC.

The rearrangement joins TRBV5-4 to TRBJ1-4; a possible D gene is TRBD1 (5 bases). V lost 1 base to trimming and J lost 4 bases, with 8 bases between them. Per the germline V gene, CDR1 is SGHNT and CDR2 is YYREEE (reference sequence). This CDR3 spans 14 amino acids. CDR3 protein: CASSLRQGNEKLFF. Here the CDR3 DNA reads TGTGCCAGCAGCTTGAGGCAGGGTAATGAAAAACTGTTTTTT.

This chain joins TRBV5-5 and TRBJ2-1; a possible D gene is TRBD2 (5 bases). V lost 0 bases, J lost 4 bases, and 14 bases lay in between. Germline V lookup: CDR1 SGHKS, CDR2 YYEKEE (reference sequence). The CDR3 extends over 16 amino acids. CDR3 bases: TGTGCCAGCAGCTTGGGCCTCGGGGTCCCATACAATGAGCAGTTCTTC. This encodes CASSLGLGVPYNEQFF.

CDR3 region: CASSADYKIGEQYF. CDR3 coding DNA: TGTGCCAGCAGCGCGGACTATAAGATCGGCGAGCAGTACTTC. V gene TRBV9 combines with J gene TRBJ2-7; possibly TRBD2 for D (6 bases). The germline gives CDR1 SGDLS, CDR2 YYNGEE. Trimming shortened V by 3 bases and J by 6 bases, and 16 bases separated the two germline ends. The CDR3 loop spans 14 amino acids.

Worth noting for this clone: A much more abundant neighbour one base away suggests this may be a read error. Other DNA sequences of this sample code for an identical CDR3. V usage is TRBV5-1 and J usage is TRBJ2-1, with 8 bases identical to TRBD2. The CDR3 length is 14 residues. V lost 2 bases to trimming and J lost 4 bases; unmatched junction nucleotides: 2. From germline, CDR1 is SGHRS and CDR2 YFSETQ. DNA for the CDR3: TGCGCCAGCAGCTTATCGGGAGGGTACAATGAGCAGTTCTTC. Encoded protein: CASSLSGGYNEQFF.

This rearrangement joins TRBV6-1 to TRBJ1-6; D gene uncertain. The V gene's germline CDR1 is MNHNS and CDR2 SASEGT. The CDR3 covers 14 residues. Between the trimmed V and J ends, which lost 1 base and 11 bases, there was a span of 12 bases. The CDR3 loop is CASSEGAVGAPLHF. CDR3 nucleotide sequence: TGTGCCAGCAGTGAAGGGGCTGTCGGGGCACCCCTCCACTTT.

The rearrangement uses TRBV5-1 and TRBJ2-5, with D perhaps TRBD2 (5 bases). V was shortened by 1 base and J by 5 bases, with 9 bases between the two germline ends. The CDR3 contains 13 residues. CDR1 and CDR2 from the germline V gene are SGHRS and YFSETQ. CDR3 region: CASSLLAGETQYF. CDR3 sequence (DNA): TGCGCCAGCAGCTTGCTGGCGGGCGAGACCCAGTACTTC.

The chain joins TRBV7-2 to TRBJ1-2; tentative D call: TRBD1 (5 bases). The germline gives CDR1 SGHTA, CDR2 FQGNSA. The CDR3 sequence is 14 residues long. The ends were cut back, 4 bases at V and 7 bases at J, with 16 bases in the middle. The CDR3 DNA reads as TGTGCCAGCAGCTCGATGGGGGGTTTGGGTGGCTACACCTTC. Its protein product is CASSSMGGLGGYTF.

The gene calls are TRBV6-1 and TRBJ2-7, with 13 bases aligning to TRBD2. J was trimmed by 7 bases and V by 5 bases; bases with no gene match: 8. This CDR3 has 15 amino acids. Per germline, CDR1 MNHNS and CDR2 SASEGT. Written as DNA, the CDR3 is TGTGCCAGCAGTCTCCGACTAGCGGGAGGTTATGAGCAGTACTTC. It encodes CASSLRLAGGYEQYF.